Below, 29 T cell receptor beta chains from the same sample are listed, as sequenced in a study of blood T cell repertoires in COVID-19. TCRdb's copy holds only in-frame clones and misses some; the assay was immunoSEQ multiplex PCR. Of about 200,000 clones listed, roughly 80% are singletons. The sequencing input was peripheral blood. These receptors were obtained from a man aged 55 to 70 with COVID-19, enrolled during active disease.

This rearrangement joins TRBV18 to TRBJ1-4; the D gene is possibly TRBD1 (6 bases). The V end was cut by 6 bases, the J end by 12 bases, with 17 bases between. The CDR3 runs to 13 residues. The germline CDR1 and CDR2 sequences are KGHSH and LQKENI. CDR3 amino acids: CASSDSPGLELFF. CDR3 DNA sequence: TGTGCCAGCTCGGACAGTCCAGGACTGGAACTGTTTTTT.

The CDR3 reads CASSLGDSVTEAFF. CDR3 bases: TGCGCCAGCAGCTTGGGGGACAGTGTCACTGAAGCTTTCTTT. The chain links TRBV5-1 to TRBJ1-1, with 7 bases aligning to TRBD1. CDR3 length equals 14 residues. CDR1 SGHRS and CDR2 YFSETQ come from the germline V gene. V trimming: 0 bases; J trimming: 4 bases; junction bases outside the gene matches: 3.

This clone was observed a single time. This chain uses TRBV15 with TRBJ2-2; 11 bases match TRBD1. Germline V lookup: CDR1 LNHNV, CDR2 YYDKDF (reference sequence). The CDR3 covers 15 residues. Losses at the gene ends were 5 bases for V and 6 bases for J; bases not matched to a gene: 5. The CDR3 spells CATSLRDRGAGELFF. In DNA, the CDR3 is TGTGCCACCAGCCTACGGGACAGGGGGGCCGGGGAGCTGTTTTTT.

The chain employs TRBV28 and TRBJ1-2; tentatively, D is TRBD1 (5 bases). The CDR3 loop spans 14 amino acids. Germline V CDR1 and CDR2: MDHEN, SYDVKM. The ends were cut back, 5 bases at V and 8 bases at J, with 18 bases in the middle. The CDR3 DNA reads as TGTGCCAGCAGTCTCCGGGGGATAAGCTGGGGCTACACCTTC. Its translation is CASSLRGISWGYTF.

This clone appeared a single time. This rearrangement joins TRBV5-1 to TRBJ1-6; D ambiguous. The CDR3 contains 14 residues. From germline, CDR1 is SGHRS and CDR2 YFSETQ. Trimming stripped 0 bases from V and 7 bases from J, with 8 bases between. The CDR3 protein is CASSLDSQNSPLHF. The CDR3 coding sequence is TGCGCCAGCAGCTTGGACAGCCAAAATTCACCCCTCCACTTT.

CDR3 sequence (DNA): TGTGCCAGCAGCTTGACAGGGTTTGCTGAGACCCAGTACTTC. Protein product: CASSLTGFAETQYF. V gene TRBV6-5 combines with J gene TRBJ2-5; 7 positions match TRBD1. The V gene end was trimmed by 6 bases and the J gene end by 5 bases; junction bases not matched to a gene: 9. Germline assignment: CDR1 MNHEY and CDR2 SVGAGI. This CDR3 is 14 amino acids long.

This clone was found a few times. This chain links TRBV18 with TRBJ2-5; D possibly corresponds to TRBD1 (7 bases). The CDR3 sequence is 12 residues long. The germline V and J ends were trimmed by 4 bases and 7 bases, with 10 bases remaining between them. In germline, CDR1 is KGHSH, CDR2 LQKENI. In DNA, the CDR3 is TGTGCCAGCTCACGACAGGGAGGGACCCAGTACTTC. Translation gives CASSRQGGTQYF.

CDR3 coding DNA: TGTGCCAGTAGGGATCATTCTAGCGGGAGGATCAATGAGCAGTTCTTC. Protein sequence: CASRDHSSGRINEQFF. The chain carries TRBV19 and TRBJ2-1; 11 nucleotides line up with TRBD2. The CDR3 runs to 16 residues. The germline V gene encodes CDR1 LNHDA and CDR2 SQIVND (reference sequence). The J segment lost 6 bases and the V segment lost 6 bases, leaving 10 bases of the junction unmatched.

The chain couples TRBV12-5 to TRBJ2-2; D is possibly TRBD1 (6 bases). The CDR3 is made up of 15 amino acids. V was shortened by 0 bases and J by 4 bases, with 9 bases between the two germline ends. The germline V gene encodes CDR1 LGHNT and CDR2 FRNRAP. CDR3 in amino acids: CASGLVGGPTGELFF. The DNA for the CDR3 is TGTGCTAGTGGTTTGGTAGGGGGTCCCACCGGGGAGCTGTTTTTT.

As to this clone: One base away lies a much larger clone, so this may be a sequencing read error. Other nucleotide sequences from this sample produce the same CDR3. V and J are TRBV4-2 and TRBJ1-3; unclear D gene. This CDR3 is 16 amino acids long. Deletions cut 1 base from V and 0 bases from J, with 10 bases between. Germline V gives CDR1 LGHNA, CDR2 YNFKEQ. The CDR3 sequence is CASSQVSTNSGNTIYF. In nucleotides, the CDR3 is TGTGCCAGCAGCCAAGTATCCACAAACTCTGGAAACACCATATATTTT.

Note on this clone: The same CDR3 arises from other DNA sequences in this sample as well. The rearrangement uses TRBV2 and TRBJ1-1, with no clear D. This CDR3 is 14 amino acids long. CDR1 is SNHLY and CDR2 is FYNNEI in the germline V gene. The V end lost 0 bases, the J end lost 0 bases, and 5 bases lay between the germline ends. CDR3: CASSEAELNTEAFF. The CDR3 DNA is TGTGCCAGCAGTGAAGCGGAGTTGAACACTGAAGCTTTCTTT.

The chain combines TRBV12-3 or TRBV12-4 with TRBJ1-3; D call uncertain. The V gene lost 3 bases and the J gene lost 8 bases, with 11 bases spanning the gap. The CDR3 length is 13 residues. CDR3 protein: CASSLGGWDTIYF. The DNA of the CDR3 is TGTGCCAGCAGTTTGGGCGGGTGGGACACCATATATTTT.

This clone was counted only a few times. This chain connects TRBV5-1 to TRBJ1-2, with TRBD1 identical over 8 bases. CDR3 length: 14 amino acids. Germline assignment: CDR1 SGHRS and CDR2 YFSETQ. The V gene end was trimmed by 0 bases and the J gene end by 3 bases; junction bases not matched to a gene: 1. The CDR3 loop is CASSLDRGDYGYTF. The CDR3 DNA reads TGCGCCAGCAGCTTGGACAGGGGGGACTATGGCTACACCTTC.

The rearrangement joins TRBV30 to TRBJ1-5, with D maybe TRBD1 (5 bases). V was clipped by 2 bases and J by 6 bases, with 14 bases between them. The CDR3 totals 14 residues. From germline, CDR1 is GTSNPN and CDR2 SVGIG (reference sequence). DNA of the CDR3: TGTGCCTGGAGTCAAGGGAGGGGCTCTCAGCCCCAGCATTTT. Protein product: CAWSQGRGSQPQHF.

The chain links TRBV18 to TRBJ2-7, with D hard to call. The CDR3 spans 13 residues. CDR1 is KGHSH, CDR2 LQKENI, per germline. Trimming cost V 3 bases and J 0 bases, with 6 bases left between them. CDR3 sequence (DNA): TGTGCCAGCTCACCCAAATCCTCCTACGAGCAGTACTTC. Protein product: CASSPKSSYEQYF.

J is TRBJ2-5 and V is TRBV27; D not certain. The germline V gene encodes CDR1 MNHEY and CDR2 SMNVEV (reference sequence). This CDR3 spans 15 amino acids. Trimming left V 5 bases short and J 2 bases short, with 15 bases between. In nucleotides, the CDR3 is TGTGCCAGCAGTCCTCAAGTCAGATTACAAGAGACCCAGTACTTC. Translation gives CASSPQVRLQETQYF.

V usage is TRBV5-1 and J usage is TRBJ2-1; D remains unclear. Trimming shortened V by 1 base and J by 2 bases, and 7 bases separated the two germline ends. The CDR3 runs to 14 residues. From germline, CDR1 is SGHRS and CDR2 YFSETQ. The CDR3 bases are TGCGCCAGCAGCTTGCGCGGAGCCTACAATGAGCAGTTCTTC. Its translation: CASSLRGAYNEQFF. Full variable domain (rest looked up from reference TRBV5-1 and TRBJ2-1): KAGVTQTPRYLIKTRGQQVTLSCSPISGHRSVSWYQQTPGQGLQFLFEYFSETQRNKGNFPGRFSGRQFSNSRSEMNVSTLELGDSALYLCASSLRGAYNEQFFGPGTRLTVL.

V gene TRBV6-5 combines with J gene TRBJ1-5; D possibly corresponds to TRBD1 (6 bases). V was shortened by 7 bases and J by 5 bases, with 9 bases between the two germline ends. Germline CDR1 MNHEY, CDR2 SVGAGI. The CDR3 runs 12 residues. The CDR3 sequence: CASTTGHQPQHF. As DNA, the CDR3 is TGTGCCAGCACGACAGGCCATCAGCCCCAGCATTTT.

This clone showed up just once. The chain combines TRBV19 with TRBJ1-1, with D possibly TRBD1 on 6 matching bases. From germline, CDR1 is LNHDA and CDR2 SQIVND (reference sequence). Trimming cost V 6 bases and J 7 bases, with 6 bases left between them. The CDR3 runs 10 residues. The CDR3 DNA reads TGTGCCAGTAGGGACAGTGAAGCTTTCTTT. It specifies CASRDSEAFF.

This rearrangement joins TRBV5-1 to TRBJ2-2; maybe TRBD1 (5 bases). The germline gives CDR1 SGHRS, CDR2 YFSETQ. V dropped 5 bases and J dropped 0 bases, with 14 bases sitting between them. This CDR3 is 16 amino acids long. This CDR3 reads CASRPGHVANTGELFF. The CDR3, as DNA: TGCGCCAGCAGACCTGGACATGTCGCGAACACCGGGGAGCTGTTTTTT.

The rearrangement joins TRBV5-6 to TRBJ1-1; maybe TRBD1 (5 bases). Germline assignment: CDR1 SGHDT and CDR2 YYEEEE. CDR3 length equals 15 residues. Trimming removed 0 bases at V and 0 bases at J, with 9 bases between. CDR3 sequence (DNA): TGTGCCAGCAGCTTGGCTGCAGGGTTGAACACTGAAGCTTTCTTT. It yields the protein CASSLAAGLNTEAFF.

CDR3 amino acids: CASRLRRLAPLLYNEQFF. CDR3 coding DNA: TGTGCCAGCAGGTTAAGGAGACTAGCCCCCCTATTGTACAATGAGCAGTTCTTC. The rearrangement links TRBV4-2 to TRBJ2-1; TRBD2 aligns across 7 bases. Germline values: CDR1 LGHNA, CDR2 YNFKEQ. This CDR3 has 18 residues. V dropped 6 bases and J dropped 4; count of bases not matched to a gene: 18.

The chain is built from TRBV18 and TRBJ2-7, with 9 bases that match TRBD2. Germline-derived CDR1 and CDR2 are KGHSH and LQKENI. The CDR3 runs 14 residues. Losses at the gene ends were 6 bases for V and 1 base for J; bases not matched to a gene: 4. In nucleotides, the CDR3 is TGTGCCAGCTCCCAAGGACTAGCGTCCTACGAGCAGTACTTC. Its translation is CASSQGLASYEQYF. Combining the CDR3 with reference TRBV18 and TRBJ2-7 gives the whole variable domain NAGVMQNPRHLVRRRGQEARLRCSPMKGHSHVYWYRQLPEEGLKFMVYLQKENIIDESGMPKERFSAEFPKEGPSILRIQQVVRGDSAAYFCASSQGLASYEQYFGPGTRLTVT.

This clone was observed a handful of times. The chain combines TRBV7-3 with TRBJ2-1; maybe TRBD2 (6 bases). Germline V CDR1 and CDR2: SGHTA, FQGTGA. The CDR3 extends over 15 amino acids. V dropped 5 bases and J dropped 5 bases, with 16 bases sitting between them. In DNA, the CDR3 is TGTGCCAGCAGCCGCCACTGGGCGGGGCACAATGAGCAGTTCTTC. Amino acids: CASSRHWAGHNEQFF.

The chain uses TRBV10-3 and TRBJ1-6, with D possibly TRBD1 on 5 matching bases. Trimming took 0 bases from V and 7 from J, leaving 22 bases between them. Germline V gene data show CDR1 as ENHRY and CDR2 as SYGVKD. The CDR3 loop spans 19 amino acids. In DNA form, the CDR3 reads TGTGCCATCAGTGAGTCGAGGGACTCCGCCAGGATCGGGAATTCACCCCTCCACTTT. Translated, it gives CAISESRDSARIGNSPLHF.

The rearrangement uses TRBV7-9 and TRBJ2-3, with TRBD1 matching over 8 bases. This CDR3 spans 17 amino acids. Germline V gene sequence: CDR1 SEHNR, CDR2 FQNEAQ (reference sequence). V gave up 1 base and J gave up 6 bases; unmatched junction bases: 12. CDR3 in amino acids: CASSLDPGGIIMDTQYF. The DNA for the CDR3 is TGTGCCAGCAGCTTAGACCCAGGGGGCATTATTATGGATACGCAGTATTTT.

J is TRBJ2-1 and V is TRBV29-1, with 12 nucleotides matching TRBD2. The CDR3 contains 15 residues. Per the germline V gene, CDR1 is SQVTM and CDR2 is ANQGSEA. Losses at the gene ends were 2 bases for V and 9 bases for J; bases not matched to a gene: 8. The CDR3 loop reads CSVEPLAGGQSEQFF. CDR3 bases: TGCAGCGTTGAACCCCTAGCGGGAGGGCAGAGTGAGCAGTTCTTC.

The gene calls are TRBV14 and TRBJ1-2; possible D gene TRBD1, 5 bases. Germline V CDR1 and CDR2: SGHDN, FVKESK. V lost 0 bases and J lost 4, with 18 bases in between. This CDR3 comprises 17 residues. CDR3 region: CASSQDGRIGGSYGYTF. The CDR3 region has the DNA TGTGCCAGCAGCCAAGATGGCCGGATCGGGGGGTCCTATGGCTACACCTTC.

This clone came up a few times. V gene TRBV6-2 or TRBV6-3 combines with J gene TRBJ1-2; D is undetermined. Germline-derived CDR1 and CDR2 are MNHEY and SVGEGT. This CDR3 contains 13 residues. V lost 2 bases and J 5 bases, leaving 9 bases between the germline ends. The CDR3, as DNA: TGTGCCAGCAGTTACGATGGCCAATATGGCTACACCTTC. This encodes CASSYDGQYGYTF.